The 31 T cell receptor beta chains listed next were all sequenced from one sample in a study of T cell changes during pregnancy in multiple sclerosis (dated by TCRdb to between 2018 and 2021). The library was obtained by the immunoSEQ multiplex PCR assay. TCRdb obtained this table from immuneACCESS and retained in-frame rearrangements with V and J assigned. These tables miss some clones; where compared with another copy, unresolved V genes account for less than half of the shortfall, and the remainder is unexplained. Counted in this sample were 45,000 to 55,000 clones; approximately 92% of them appeared once. The ten top clones hold roughly 2.2% of the sample. This material consisted of peripheral blood, taken in the third trimester of pregnancy. All receptors derive from a female donor with multiple sclerosis, enrolled in a pregnancy study.

The chain joins TRBV7-9 to TRBJ2-5, with D possibly TRBD1 on 5 matching bases. V was clipped by 0 bases and J by 5 bases, with 13 bases between them. Germline V lookup: CDR1 SEHNR, CDR2 FQNEAQ (reference sequence). CDR3 size: 15 residues. CDR3 coding DNA: TGTGCCAGCAGCTTAGCAACAGCAGCAGGGGAGACCCAGTACTTC. Protein: CASSLATAAGETQYF.

A few counts support this clone. CDR3 amino acids: CASSYEAGTYNEQFF. CDR3 nucleotides: TGTGCCAGCAGTTACGAAGCGGGCACGTACAATGAGCAGTTCTTC. J is TRBJ2-1 and V is TRBV6-5; D is possibly TRBD2 (6 bases). The germline V gene has CDR1 MNHEY and CDR2 SVGAGI. Trimming stripped 2 bases from V and 4 bases from J, with 12 bases between. The CDR3 extends over 15 amino acids.

The gene calls are TRBV29-1 and TRBJ2-1; 8 positions agree with TRBD1. Germline CDR1 and CDR2: SQVTM and ANQGSEA. This CDR3 spans 13 amino acids. The ends lost 5 bases at V and 6 bases at J; junction bases unmatched: 6. The CDR3 protein is CSVIPTGGNEQFF. In DNA, the CDR3 is TGCAGCGTTATCCCCACAGGGGGCAATGAGCAGTTCTTC.

This clone has a single count. The rearrangement links TRBV9 to TRBJ2-1, with D possibly matching TRBD2 (7 bases). V dropped 0 bases and J dropped 6 bases, with 13 bases sitting between them. CDR1 is SGDLS and CDR2 is YYNGEE in the germline V gene. The CDR3 contains 15 residues. CDR3 DNA: TGTGCCAGCAGCGTAGTAAAGGGGGGGGTCAATGAGCAGTTCTTC. It yields the protein CASSVVKGGVNEQFF. Together with reference TRBV9 and TRBJ2-1, the CDR3 gives the full variable domain: DSGVTQTPKHLITATGQRVTLRCSPRSGDLSVYWYQQSLDQGLQFLIQYYNGEERAKGNILERFSAQQFPDLHSELNLSSLELGDSALYFCASSVVKGGVNEQFFGPGTRLTVL.

The chain couples TRBV6-1 to TRBJ2-7, with D unresolved. CDR3 length: 14 residues. V was pared by 0 bases and J by 1 base, with 7 bases between. Germline V gives CDR1 MNHNS, CDR2 SASEGT. CDR3 coding DNA: TGTGCCAGCAGTGAAGCGAGCCTTTCCTACGAGCAGTACTTC. As protein: CASSEASLSYEQYF.

J is TRBJ2-5 and V is TRBV29-1; 9 nucleotides line up with TRBD2. This CDR3 comprises 15 residues. V shed 6 bases and J 4 bases; nucleotides not matched to a gene: 12. The germline gives CDR1 SQVTM, CDR2 ANQGSEA. Written as DNA, the CDR3 is TGCAGCGTCAAAGGGGCGGGAGGGCCCCGAGAGACCCAGTACTTC. This codes for CSVKGAGGPRETQYF.

J is TRBJ1-2 and V is TRBV18; D gene unclear. Per the germline V gene, CDR1 is KGHSH and CDR2 is LQKENI. V lost 0 bases and J lost 3, with 11 bases in between. This CDR3 contains 15 residues. The CDR3 DNA sequence: TGTGCCAGCTCACCACCGGAGGGCTTCGACTATGGCTACACCTTC. Translated, it gives CASSPPEGFDYGYTF.

The genes are TRBV7-9 and TRBJ2-7; D gene unclear. Germline V CDR1 and CDR2: SEHNR, FQNEAQ (reference sequence). The CDR3 loop spans 14 amino acids. Trimming stripped 1 base from V and 0 bases from J, with 7 bases between. The CDR3: CASSLVTSSYEQYF. Here the CDR3 DNA reads TGTGCCAGCAGCTTAGTTACCAGCTCCTACGAGCAGTACTTC.

The chain is built from TRBV6-5 and TRBJ1-3, with TRBD1 identical over 9 bases. Germline values: CDR1 MNHEY, CDR2 SVGAGI. This CDR3 spans 15 amino acids. V was clipped by 6 bases and J by 4 bases; unmatched bases: 7. The CDR3 is CASRVDRGYGNTIYF. For the CDR3, the DNA is TGTGCCAGCAGAGTGGACAGGGGTTACGGAAACACCATATATTTT.

This chain uses TRBV5-5 with TRBJ1-2, with 7 nucleotides matching TRBD1. Germline trimming cut 3 bases from V and 8 bases from J; bases unmatched to any gene: 16. CDR1 is SGHKS, CDR2 YYEKEE, per germline (reference sequence). This CDR3 has 16 amino acids. The CDR3 coding sequence is TGTGCCAGCAGCTGGGACAGCGTACCCTATGAGTCAGGCTACACCTTC. It yields the protein CASSWDSVPYESGYTF.

This clone was found many times. In DNA, the CDR3 is TGTGCCAGCAGCTTAGACTCGGGGAGATCCTACGAGCAGTACTTC. Amino acid sequence: CASSLDSGRSYEQYF. The chain has TRBV7-3 and TRBJ2-7; weak D call: TRBD2 (5 bases). Germline lookup yields CDR1 SGHTA and CDR2 FQGTGA. CDR3 length: 15 amino acids. The V end lost 2 bases, the J end lost 1 base, and 12 bases lay between the germline ends.

The chain couples TRBV6-5 to TRBJ2-7; 8 bases map to TRBD2. The CDR3 extends over 14 amino acids. The germline gives CDR1 MNHEY, CDR2 SVGAGI. Trimming cost V 6 bases and J 1 base; bases outside gene matches: 5. CDR3 loop: CASSQTSDSYEQYF. CDR3 coding DNA: TGTGCCAGCAGCCAGACTAGCGATTCCTACGAGCAGTACTTC.

The V gene is TRBV2, the J gene TRBJ2-3; TRBD1 matches at 9 bases. CDR3 length: 14 residues. The ends lost 6 bases at V and 2 bases at J; junction bases unmatched: 3. Germline assignment: CDR1 SNHLY and CDR2 FYNNEI. The CDR3 loop is CASSRDRATDTQYF. The CDR3 nucleotides read TGTGCCAGCAGCCGGGACAGGGCCACAGATACGCAGTATTTT.

There are a few counts of this clone. The CDR3 spells CASSPPLTNTEAFF. The CDR3 bases are TGTGCCAGCAGCCCTCCGTTGACAAACACTGAAGCTTTCTTT. The chain uses TRBV13 and TRBJ1-1; D not certain. Looked up from germline, CDR1 is PRHDT and CDR2 is FYEKMQ (reference sequence). The ends were cut back, 5 bases at V and 2 bases at J, with 12 bases in the middle. The CDR3 sequence is 14 residues long.

Sample share makes this clone medium-sized. The chain links TRBV15 to TRBJ1-3, with D possibly TRBD1 on 6 matching bases. CDR1 LNHNV and CDR2 YYDKDF come from the germline V gene (reference sequence). With 0 bases removed from V and 0 bases from J, the gap between germline ends came to 9 bases. The CDR3 consists of 16 residues. Written as DNA, the CDR3 is TGTGCCACCAGCAGAGAGGACAGCATCTCTGGAAACACCATATATTTT. It yields the protein CATSREDSISGNTIYF.

The chain joins TRBV5-6 to TRBJ2-6; tentatively, D is TRBD1 (6 bases). Trimming removed 3 bases from V and 1 base from J, with 14 bases in between. Germline V gene data show CDR1 as SGHDT and CDR2 as YYEEEE. The CDR3 runs to 17 residues. This chain's CDR3 is CASSSPGTPSGANVLTF. CDR3 DNA: TGTGCCAGCAGCTCCCCCGGGACACCTTCTGGGGCCAACGTCCTGACTTTC.

This clone was recorded only once. This rearrangement joins TRBV9 to TRBJ2-1; TRBD1 aligns across 8 bases. In germline, CDR1 is SGDLS, CDR2 YYNGEE. V lost 0 bases, J lost 8 bases, and 7 bases stayed unmatched. This CDR3 contains 15 residues. The CDR3 loop is CASSVAWTGKYEQFF. CDR3 DNA sequence: TGTGCCAGCAGCGTAGCCTGGACAGGGAAATATGAGCAGTTCTTC.

The genes are TRBV1 and TRBJ2-3; TRBD2, the D gene given by the table, was not confirmed from the DNA. TRBV1 is a pseudogene locus. CDR3 length: 14 amino acids. CDR3 region: CTSSQSAGADTQYF. The CDR3 DNA sequence: TGCACCAGCAGCCAATCGGCGGGAGCAGATACGCAGTATTTT.

This chain joins TRBV1 and TRBJ2-1; the D call of TRBD2 is as the table states it, not checked on the DNA. TRBV1 is a listed pseudogene. CDR3 length equals 15 residues. Here the CDR3 reads CTSSQSGEGYNEQFF. For the CDR3, the DNA is TGCACCAGCAGCCAGTCAGGGGAGGGCTACAATGAGCAGTTCTTC.

The J gene is TRBJ2-7, the V gene TRBV5-1; D is unclear. V was cut by 0 bases and J by 1 base, with 5 bases left in between. The germline V gene has CDR1 SGHRS and CDR2 YFSETQ. The CDR3 runs 13 residues. The CDR3 loop reads CASSLGASYEQYF. The CDR3 coding sequence is TGCGCCAGCAGCTTGGGCGCGTCCTACGAGCAGTACTTC.

CDR3 DNA sequence: TGTGCCTGGAGTAGCCTTCGACAGGGCGAGCAGTACTTC. Its protein product is CAWSSLRQGEQYF. The chain has TRBV30 and TRBJ2-7; 7 nucleotides agree with TRBD1. V dropped 2 bases and J dropped 6; count of bases not matched to a gene: 7. The CDR3 loop spans 13 amino acids. In germline, CDR1 is GTSNPN, CDR2 SVGIG (reference sequence).

V is TRBV27 and J is TRBJ1-1; 7 nucleotides align to TRBD1. The V and J ends lost 0 bases and 6 bases, in that order; junction bases with no gene match: 7. The length of the CDR3 is 15 residues. Germline loops: CDR1 MNHEY, CDR2 SMNVEV (reference sequence). The CDR3 spells CASSLSGGMLAEAFF. CDR3 DNA: TGTGCCAGCAGTTTATCAGGGGGCATGTTGGCTGAAGCTTTCTTT.

This sequence joins TRBV4-3 and TRBJ2-7, with TRBD1 as a possible D gene (6 bases). Looked up from germline, CDR1 is LGHNA and CDR2 is YSLEER. CDR3 size: 15 residues. The V end lost 2 bases, the J end lost 6 bases, and 17 bases lay between the germline ends. CDR3 bases: TGCGCCAGCAGCCAAACAACAGGGATAAGGGGCGAGCAGTACTTC. Translating it yields CASSQTTGIRGEQYF.

The chain is built from TRBV6-1 and TRBJ2-3; 10 nucleotides align to TRBD2. This CDR3 comprises 17 residues. The germline V gene encodes CDR1 MNHNS and CDR2 SASEGT. The junction had 6 bases not matched to a gene; V was cut back by 2 bases and J by 1 base. CDR3: CASSEFGSGRRTDTQYF. The CDR3 DNA follows: TGTGCCAGCAGTGAATTTGGTAGCGGGAGGCGCACAGATACGCAGTATTTT.

As concerns this clone: Other DNA variants within this sample encode the same CDR3. The chain has TRBV28 and TRBJ1-1; 8 nucleotides align to TRBD1. The CDR3 has 15 amino acids. Per the germline V gene, CDR1 is MDHEN and CDR2 is SYDVKM. V was clipped by 3 bases and J by 2 bases; unmatched bases: 5. The CDR3: CASSFRTGRNTEAFF. CDR3 nucleotide sequence: TGTGCCAGCAGTTTTAGGACAGGGAGAAACACTGAAGCTTTCTTT.

This chain connects TRBV5-4 to TRBJ2-7, with no clear D. The V end lost 0 bases, the J end lost 2 bases, and 12 bases lay between the germline ends. Germline loops: CDR1 SGHNT, CDR2 YYREEE (reference sequence). This CDR3 spans 15 amino acids. The CDR3 sequence is CASSLDSRRTYEQYF. The CDR3 DNA is TGTGCCAGCAGCTTGGATTCTAGAAGGACCTACGAGCAGTACTTC.

The chain recombines TRBV6-5 with TRBJ2-2; the D is unclear. The CDR3 consists of 14 residues. CDR1 and CDR2 (germline): MNHEY, SVGAGI. With 1 base removed from V and 2 bases from J, the gap between germline ends came to 5 bases. This chain's CDR3 is CASSYYTNTGELFF. The CDR3 bases are TGTGCCAGCAGTTACTATACTAACACCGGGGAGCTGTTTTTT.

The gene calls are TRBV25-1 and TRBJ2-5, with TRBD1 as a possible D gene (5 bases). The length of the CDR3 is 14 residues. CDR1 and CDR2 from the germline V gene are MGHDK and SYGVNS. V dropped 1 base and J dropped 4 bases, with 10 bases sitting between them. The CDR3 DNA reads TGTGCCAGCAGTGAATCCAGGGTGGGAGAGACCCAGTACTTC. Protein sequence: CASSESRVGETQYF.

The V gene is TRBV6-6, the J gene TRBJ2-1; TRBD2 agrees at 14 bases. CDR3 length equals 16 residues. CDR1 is MNHNY, CDR2 SVGAGI, per germline (reference sequence). The V and J ends lost 1 base and 6 bases, in that order; junction bases with no gene match: 2. CDR3 bases: TGTGCCAGCAGTTACTGGGGACTAGCGGGGGTCAATGAGCAGTTCTTC. As protein: CASSYWGLAGVNEQFF.

This chain uses TRBV6-1 with TRBJ1-2, with 7 bases aligning to TRBD1. The CDR3 has 17 residues. With 4 bases clipped from V and 0 bases from J, the junction kept 11 bases outside the gene matches. Per the germline V gene, CDR1 is MNHNS and CDR2 is SASEGT. This CDR3 reads CASSARDRGNSNYGYTF. The CDR3 DNA is TGTGCCAGCAGTGCCCGGGACAGAGGAAACTCTAACTATGGCTACACCTTC.

This clone has just one count. The rearrangement links TRBV9 to TRBJ2-3; TRBD2 is a possible D gene (6 bases). The V end was cut by 4 bases, the J end by 0 bases, with 12 bases between. Germline V gene data show CDR1 as SGDLS and CDR2 as YYNGEE. CDR3 size: 15 residues. CDR3 protein: CASSTAGQSTDTQYF. The DNA for the CDR3 is TGTGCCAGCAGCACCGCGGGGCAGAGCACAGATACGCAGTATTTT.